This T cell receptor beta chain was recorded in a study of shared clonotypes between healthy human individuals. Germline V gene data show CDR1 as MGHRA and CDR2 as YSYEKL. The CDR3 length is 14 residues. V was shortened by 3 bases and J by 3 bases, with 12 bases between the two germline ends. Findings and caveats of the study: Compared with memory subsets, naive subsets generally had larger estimated richness.

Turning to this clone: The antigen remains undetermined.

Deep-level assay runs were performed. The repertoire was sequenced with immunoSEQ multiplex PCR; TCRdb's copy has only in-frame clones and lacks some. The sample includes roughly 2.5 million clones, 90% to 95% of them seen just once. This sequence was found in a man between 18 and 35 years old in good health. The chain carries TRBV4-1 and TRBJ2-7; D is undetermined. Input material: naive CD4+ T cells sorted from blood. Subset specified: CD45RA+ positively selected. The CDR3 DNA reads as TGCGCCAGCAGCCATCCAGGAACCGGCTACGAGCAGTACTTC. It translates to CASSHPGTGYEQYF.